This TCR beta chain was sequenced for a study of T cells in Graves' hyperthyroidism and ophthalmopathy. The TCR beta CDR3 regions underwent amplification using RNA transcripts as the source. The HTBI primer set served for first-round RT-PCR of the TCR CDR3. TCRdb fed the multiplex PCR reads into MiXCR, producing one record per CDR3 protein. This sample has 350,000 to 400,000 distinct CDR3 sequences, with over 15% found just once. CDR3 length equals 13 residues. Trimming left V 4 bases short and J 8 bases short, with 14 bases between. The V gene's germline CDR1 is MNHEY and CDR2 SVGAGI. This clonotype was counted many times.

The gene calls are TRBV6-5 and TRBJ1-2; no clear D gene. This TCR came from a woman between 18 and 29 years old with Graves' hyperthyroidism. Sequenced sample: blood. CDR3 sequence reads: CASSSQRSRGYTF. CDR3 sequence (DNA): TGTGCCAGCAGTTCCCAGCGGTCGCGGGGCTACACCTTC.